Presented here are 25 T cell receptor beta chains from one specimen sequenced in a study of T-cell reconstitution after alpha-beta-depleted transplantation in children. Molecular barcoding with unique molecular identifiers was used for the TCRbeta library. TCRdb recomputed calls from the PCR reads with MiXCR, one row per CDR3 protein. This table holds around 240,000 distinct CDR3 sequences, just under 8.5% found once. Here the sequenced sample was PBMCs, mostly from graft donor cells, taken 180 days after TCRalphabeta/CD19-depleted stem cell transplant. All receptors derive from a male patient aged 10 to 17 who had a stem cell transplant for acute lymphoblastic leukemia, so the T cells may come from the graft donor.

This clonotype occurred many times. The chain joins TRBV5-1 to TRBJ1-2; 11 bases match TRBD1. J was trimmed by 5 bases and V by 4 bases; bases with no gene match: 7. This CDR3 has 15 amino acids. Germline V gene data show CDR1 as SGHRS and CDR2 as YFSETQ. The CDR3 bases are TGCGCCAGCAGCCCCGGACAGGGGGCTTGGTATGGCTACACCTTC. Encoded protein: CASSPGQGAWYGYTF.

The chain links TRBV9 to TRBJ2-7, with TRBD2 identical over 8 bases. The CDR3 is 14 residues long. With V trimmed by 3 bases and J by 5 bases, 7 bases remained unmatched. CDR1 is SGDLS and CDR2 is YYNGEE in the germline V gene. CDR3: CASSARTSPNEQYF. The CDR3 bases are TGTGCCAGCAGCGCCAGGACTAGCCCTAACGAGCAGTACTTC.

The table lists this clonotype with many counts. The V gene is TRBV6-2 or TRBV6-3, the J gene TRBJ1-5; 9 positions match TRBD1. J gave up 3 bases and V 2 bases, and 2 bases lay outside the gene matches. The CDR3 loop spans 15 amino acids. Germline CDR1 MNHEY, CDR2 SVGEGT. Written as DNA, the CDR3 is TGTGCCAGCAGTTACGGGGACAGGGACAATCAGCCCCAGCATTTT. It is translated as CASSYGDRDNQPQHF.

This chain joins TRBV19 and TRBJ2-4; D is perhaps TRBD2 (6 bases). This CDR3 region has 16 residues. CDR1 is LNHDA and CDR2 is SQIVND in the germline V gene (reference sequence). The ends were cut back, 3 bases at V and 6 bases at J, with 18 bases in the middle. CDR3 in DNA: TGTGCCAGTAGTATTCTCGGTGTGGGAGGAAGAAACATTCAGTACTTC. Translated, it gives CASSILGVGGRNIQYF.

This clonotype was detected many times. CDR3 region: CASSVPPEQYF. The CDR3 region has the DNA TGTGCCAGCAGCGTCCCTCCCGAGCAGTACTTC. The chain carries TRBV21-1 and TRBJ2-7; TRBD2, the table's D call, lacks a check against the DNA. TRBV21-1 is flagged as a pseudogene. This CDR3 is built from 11 residues.

Ten or more counts support this clonotype. The chain couples TRBV12-3 or TRBV12-4 to TRBJ1-2; no clear D gene. The CDR3 loop spans 14 amino acids. V dropped 5 bases and J dropped 5 bases, with 15 bases sitting between them. CDR3 sequence reads: CASSPLAYTYGYTF. DNA for the CDR3: TGTGCCAGCAGTCCACTGGCCTATACTTATGGCTACACCTTC.

The sample holds many counts of this clonotype. The chain couples TRBV12-3 or TRBV12-4 to TRBJ1-5, with D unclear. The length of the CDR3 is 14 residues. V was cut by 5 bases and J by 1 base, with 9 bases left in between. CDR3 loop: CASSLSRSNQPQHF. The CDR3, as DNA: TGTGCCAGCAGTCTATCGAGAAGCAATCAGCCCCAGCATTTT.

This clonotype was detected ten times or more. The CDR3 DNA is TGCAGTGCCCTGATAGCGGAAAGCTCCCATACGCAGTATTTT. It yields the protein CSALIAESSHTQYF. The V and J genes are TRBV20-1 and TRBJ2-3, with D possibly matching TRBD2 (6 bases). V lost 6 bases and J lost 7, with 20 bases in between. This CDR3 spans 14 amino acids. Germline-derived CDR1 and CDR2 are DFQATT and SNEGSKA (reference sequence).

This clonotype has ten or more counts. The chain recombines TRBV25-1 with TRBJ2-3; TRBD2 might be the D (5 bases). The germline V gene encodes CDR1 MGHDK and CDR2 SYGVNS. The CDR3 is made up of 11 amino acids. Trimming stripped 3 bases from V and 11 bases from J, with 9 bases between. The CDR3 DNA reads as TGTGCCAGCAGTGAGCGCCGGGGGCAGTATTTT. Its protein product is CASSERRGQYF.

This clonotype came up a few times. The chain links TRBV5-1 to TRBJ2-5, with 9 positions matching TRBD1. The CDR3 runs to 14 residues. V was pared by 7 bases and J by 5 bases, with 9 bases of the junction left unmatched. Germline CDR1 SGHRS, CDR2 YFSETQ. The CDR3 region has the DNA TGCGCCAGCGACAGGGACAGGGTTTCCGAGACCCAGTACTTC. Amino acids: CASDRDRVSETQYF.

This clonotype was picked up many times. The CDR3 DNA follows: TGTGCCAGCAGCCGAGCGGATGGCTCCTACAATGAGCAGTTCTTC. Residues: CASSRADGSYNEQFF. The gene calls are TRBV7-2 and TRBJ2-1; D might be TRBD2 (5 bases). CDR1 SGHTA and CDR2 FQGNSA come from the germline V gene. Trimming took 5 bases from V and 0 from J, leaving 11 bases between them. The CDR3 runs to 15 residues. Complete variable domain (other parts from reference TRBV7-2 and TRBJ2-1): GAGVSQSPSNKVTEKGKDVELRCDPISGHTALYWYRQSLGQGLEFLIYFQGNSAPDKSGLPSDRFSAERTGGSVSTLTIQRTQQEDSAVYLCASSRADGSYNEQFFGPGTRLTVL.

This clonotype was observed at least ten times. The gene calls are TRBV5-1 and TRBJ2-7; the D is unclear. The ends were cut back, 1 base at V and 4 bases at J, with 15 bases in the middle. This CDR3 contains 15 residues. Germline V CDR1 and CDR2: SGHRS, YFSETQ. The CDR3 protein is CASSLSPAPLYEQYF. The CDR3 DNA reads as TGCGCCAGCAGCTTGAGTCCCGCTCCTTTGTACGAGCAGTACTTC.

This clonotype was counted at least ten times. This chain joins TRBV6-1 and TRBJ1-5, with 9 bases that match TRBD1. Germline V gene lookup returns CDR1 MNHNS and CDR2 SASEGT. J gave up 2 bases and V 6 bases, and 5 bases lay outside the gene matches. The CDR3 consists of 15 residues. CDR3 DNA sequence: TGTGCCAGCAGCCGACAGGGGGAGGGCAATCAGCCCCAGCATTTT. It yields the protein CASSRQGEGNQPQHF.

This clonotype was seen repeatedly, ten times or more. The V and J genes are TRBV20-1 and TRBJ2-1, with 8 nucleotides matching TRBD1. V shed 0 bases and J 7 bases; nucleotides not matched to a gene: 5. The CDR3 contains 14 residues. Germline CDR1 DFQATT, CDR2 SNEGSKA (reference sequence). In nucleotides, the CDR3 is TGCAGTGCTAGAGAGGGGACAGGCATGAATGAGCAGTTCTTC. It encodes CSAREGTGMNEQFF.

In regard to this clonotype: A much larger clone differs by one base, so this may be a read error. This chain links TRBV2 with TRBJ2-5; a weak D match, TRBD2 (6 bases). Per the germline V gene, CDR1 is SNHLY and CDR2 is FYNNEI. The length of the CDR3 is 15 residues. CDR3 DNA: TGTGCCAGCACTAATAGCGGAATCCTCCAACAGACCCAGTACTTC. Its protein product is CASTNSGILQQTQYF. Together with reference TRBV2 and TRBJ2-5, the CDR3 gives the full variable domain: EPEVTQTPSHQVTQMGQEVILRCVPISNHLYFYWYRQILGQKVEFLVSFYNNEISEKSEIFDDQFSVERPDGSNFTLKIRSTKLEDSAMYFCASTNSGILQQTQYFGPGTRLLVL.

This clonotype was counted at least ten times. The V gene is TRBV10-2, the J gene TRBJ1-3; no definite D call. V was clipped by 6 bases and J by 2 bases, with 8 bases between them. This CDR3 is built from 13 residues. In germline, CDR1 is WSHSY, CDR2 SAAADI. The CDR3 sequence is CASRPLPGNTIYF. For the CDR3, the DNA is TGCGCCAGCAGGCCCCTCCCTGGAAACACCATATATTTT.

This chain links TRBV7-9 with TRBJ2-3; TRBD1 is a possible D gene (6 bases). CDR1 and CDR2 from the germline V gene are SEHNR and FQNEAQ (reference sequence). This CDR3 has 13 amino acids. The V and J ends lost 5 bases and 9 bases respectively, with 15 bases between them. The CDR3 region is CASSINRDGTQYF. In DNA form, the CDR3 reads TGTGCCAGCAGCATAAACAGGGATGGAACGCAGTATTTT.

This clonotype was counted ten times or more. The chain joins TRBV5-1 to TRBJ1-2, with D possibly matching TRBD1 (5 bases). Germline V gene lookup returns CDR1 SGHRS and CDR2 YFSETQ. V was pared by 3 bases and J by 4 bases, with 10 bases between. The CDR3 contains 13 residues. CDR3 nucleotide sequence: TGCGCCAGCAGCTGGGGGGAGAGCTATGGCTACACCTTC. Translated: CASSWGESYGYTF.

This clonotype was seen many times. The chain links TRBV6-5 to TRBJ1-5; D possibly corresponds to TRBD1 (6 bases). Germline V gene lookup returns CDR1 MNHEY and CDR2 SVGAGI. Trimming removed 2 bases from V and 3 bases from J, with 23 bases in between. The CDR3 totals 19 residues. The CDR3 loop reads CASSYRHRSGASDNQPQHF. The CDR3 DNA follows: TGTGCCAGCAGTTACCGACATCGATCAGGGGCCTCCGACAATCAGCCCCAGCATTTT.

This clonotype was detected many times. The genes are TRBV6-5 and TRBJ1-2, with 7 nucleotides matching TRBD1. Germline loops: CDR1 MNHEY, CDR2 SVGAGI. Unmatched junction bases numbered 5, after V lost 7 bases and J lost 3 bases. CDR3 size: 13 residues. The DNA for the CDR3 is TGTGCCAGCAACCCCGGGACAGACTATGGCTACACCTTC. This sequence encodes CASNPGTDYGYTF.

This clonotype has a count of ten or more. This chain uses TRBV7-8 with TRBJ2-7; D is unclear. The CDR3 is 13 residues long. Germline V gene data show CDR1 as SGHVS and CDR2 as FQNEAQ. V lost 1 base and J lost 6, with 10 bases in between. CDR3 coding DNA: TGTGCCAGCAGCTTAGGCCGTTGGGGCGAGCAGTACTTC. This translates into CASSLGRWGEQYF.

This clonotype was found a few times. This chain's CDR3 is CSARDLSAGTYEQYF. The CDR3 DNA sequence: TGCAGTGCTAGAGATTTGTCGGCAGGGACCTACGAGCAGTACTTC. This chain uses TRBV20-1 with TRBJ2-7; weak D call: TRBD1 (5 bases). The germline V and J ends were trimmed by 0 bases and 2 bases, with 14 bases remaining between them. The germline CDR1 and CDR2 sequences are DFQATT and SNEGSKA (reference sequence). The CDR3 is 15 residues long.

This clonotype has ten or more counts. This chain links TRBV7-6 with TRBJ2-7; perhaps TRBD2 as D (6 bases). The CDR3 has 14 residues. The V end lost 1 base, the J end lost 1 base, and 8 bases lay between the germline ends. Per germline, CDR1 SGHVS and CDR2 FNYEAQ. The CDR3, as DNA: TGTGCCAGCAGCTTAGATGCGGGGTCCTACGAGCAGTACTTC. It translates to CASSLDAGSYEQYF. The variable domain in full, with the rest retrieved from reference TRBV7-6 and TRBJ2-7, is GAGVSQSPRYKVTKRGQDVALRCDPISGHVSLYWYRQALGQGPEFLTYFNYEAQQDKSGLPNDRFSAERPEGSISTLTIQRTEQRDSAMYRCASSLDAGSYEQYFGPGTRLTVT.

The chain carries TRBV19 and TRBJ1-5; the D gene is possibly TRBD1 (5 bases). CDR1 and CDR2 (germline): LNHDA, SQIVND (reference sequence). The CDR3 length is 14 residues. Trimming took 3 bases from V and 6 from J, leaving 12 bases between them. DNA of the CDR3: TGTGCCAGTAGTATCCCGGGGGGGGGTCAGCCCCAGCATTTT. This codes for CASSIPGGGQPQHF.

Note on this clonotype: With a much larger clone just one base away, this may be a read error. This chain links TRBV7-9 with TRBJ1-1; D is uncertain. CDR1 is SEHNR and CDR2 is FQNEAQ in the germline V gene (reference sequence). The CDR3 sequence is 12 residues long. The CDR3 spells CSSSLIKAEAFF. The CDR3 DNA reads as TGTTCCAGCAGCTTAATTAAGGCGGAAGCTTTCTTT. The entire variable domain, with the rest obtained from reference TRBV7-9 and TRBJ1-1, is as follows: DTGVSQNPRHKITKRGQNVTFRCDPISEHNRLYWYRQTLGQGPEFLTYFQNEAQLEKSRLLSDRFSAERPKGSFSTLEIQRTEQGDSAMYLCSSSLIKAEAFFGQGTRLTVV.